This is a list of T cell receptor beta chains from one sample in a study of response to subunit inactivated influenza vaccine. Via MiXCR, TCRdb re-called the RT-PCR reads, giving one row per CDR3 protein. The sample shows a few hundred thousand distinct CDR3 sequences, around 15% of them seen only once. The sample in question was PBMCs from blood, obtained about 12 days after vaccination. These TCRs come from a man in his fifties or sixties who received an inactivated influenza vaccine. Both conserved end residues are part of each CDR3. Each record gives: V gene, clone size, CDR3 length, J gene, CDR3 protein. Clone size is given for some rows only: seen once, a few or many times, or a class if the clone is expanded.

TRBV27,-,14,TRBJ1-4,CASRAGAVSEKLFF
TRBV4-1,few,13,TRBJ2-1,CASSQPGVHEQFF
TRBV19,few,14,TRBJ2-7,CASSISGRAHEQYF
TRBV20-1,few,14,TRBJ2-7,CSASRGRSSYEQYF
TRBV6-5,few,14,TRBJ2-1,CASSSPYSGREQFF
TRBV29-1,-,13,TRBJ1-1,CSVAQTANTEAFF
TRBV6-5,few,12,TRBJ1-6,CASTGLGSPLHF
TRBV5-1,few,16,TRBJ2-1,CASSSTVSGGALEQFF
TRBV20-1,few,14,TRBJ1-5,CSATAGTEFQPQHF
TRBV2,-,15,TRBJ2-5,CASSTSGISQETQYF
TRBV7-2,-,17,TRBJ2-3,CASSRTSGVTSTDTQYF
TRBV5-1,many,15,TRBJ1-4,CASSPEKGRGEKLFF
TRBV4-2,few,18,TRBJ2-6,CASKNGNRRNSGANVLTF
TRBV5-1,-,14,TRBJ2-7,CASSSTGAVHEQYF
TRBV5-6,-,15,TRBJ1-2,CASSMAGPGVGGYTF
TRBV29-1,few,13,TRBJ2-7,CSVLGQGMGEQYF
TRBV2,few,17,TRBJ2-1,CASSERVRASGDSRQFF
TRBV13,few,11,TRBJ2-7,CASSFQNEQYF
TRBV12-3/TRBV12-4,-,15,TRBJ2-1,CASSLGDPSYNEQFF
TRBV12-3/TRBV12-4,-,17,TRBJ1-3,CASSFRSVGASGNTIYF
TRBV11-2,-,15,TRBJ1-1,CASSRPGSMNTEAFF
TRBV5-1,-,17,TRBJ2-2,CASSLELSPPNTGELFF
TRBV7-8,many,15,TRBJ1-6,CASSSPGFDNSPLHF
TRBV20-1,-,15,TRBJ2-7,CSARESGRRAFEQYF
TRBV7-9,-,14,TRBJ2-7,CASSLTGHPYEQYF
TRBV20-1,-,13,TRBJ1-4,CSARDRGGEKLFF
TRBV3-1,-,18,TRBJ2-7,CASSQEPRLAGGPYEQYF
TRBV12-3/TRBV12-4,few,16,TRBJ2-3,CASSFVLGGSTDTQYF
TRBV7-9,-,16,TRBJ2-1,CASSTLSWGASNEQFF
TRBV3-1,few,15,TRBJ2-5,CASSQLWQGGETQYF
TRBV10-3,few,15,TRBJ1-1,CAISDRNARGPEAFF
TRBV28,-,12,TRBJ2-7,CASTPDRYEQYF
TRBV7-2,once,14,TRBJ2-5,CASSVDRNQETQYF
TRBV29-1,-,13,TRBJ1-1,CSAALGGGTEAFF
TRBV3-1,many,15,TRBJ2-1,CASSPGTSGHSEQFF
TRBV5-1,-,14,TRBJ2-5,CASSWGTKGETQYF
TRBV28,-,10,TRBJ2-7,CASSRGEQYF
TRBV7-2,-,13,TRBJ1-1,CASSPMSGTEAFF
TRBV12-3/TRBV12-4,-,14,TRBJ2-5,CASTRTSGQETQYF
TRBV6-1,once,16,TRBJ2-3,CASSIPPAGGTDTQYF
TRBV28,few,14,TRBJ2-7,CASSFQAGIYEQYF
TRBV11-2,few,14,TRBJ1-3,CASSLDLSGNTIYF
TRBV7-8,few,13,TRBJ2-5,CASSQWTSLSQYF
TRBV28,few,15,TRBJ2-1,CASSRHGSSYNEQFF
TRBV29-1,-,12,TRBJ1-2,CSGRQGEGGYTF